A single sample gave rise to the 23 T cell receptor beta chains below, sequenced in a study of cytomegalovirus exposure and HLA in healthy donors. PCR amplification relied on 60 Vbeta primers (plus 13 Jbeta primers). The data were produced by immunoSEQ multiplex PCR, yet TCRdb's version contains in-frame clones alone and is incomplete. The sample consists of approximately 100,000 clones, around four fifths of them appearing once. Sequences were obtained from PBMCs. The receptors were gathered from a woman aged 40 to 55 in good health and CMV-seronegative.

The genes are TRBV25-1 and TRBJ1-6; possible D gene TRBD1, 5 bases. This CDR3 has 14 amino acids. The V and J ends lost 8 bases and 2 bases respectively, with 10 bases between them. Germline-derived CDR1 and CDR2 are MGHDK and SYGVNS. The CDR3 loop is CASARVTYNSPLHF. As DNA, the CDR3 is TGTGCCAGCGCCAGGGTAACCTATAATTCACCCCTCCACTTT. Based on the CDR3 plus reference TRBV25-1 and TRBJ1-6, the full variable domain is EADIYQTPRYLVIGTGKKITLECSQTMGHDKMYWYQQDPGMELHLIHYSYGVNSTEKGDLSSESTVSRIRTEHFPLTLESARPSHTSQYLCASARVTYNSPLHFGNGTRLTVT.

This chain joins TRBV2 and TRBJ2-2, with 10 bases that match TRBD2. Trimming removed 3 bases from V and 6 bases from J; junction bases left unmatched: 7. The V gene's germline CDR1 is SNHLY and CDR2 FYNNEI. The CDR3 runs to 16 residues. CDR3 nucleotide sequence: TGTGCCAGCAGTGAGGGAGCGGGGGGGCTTTCCGGGGAGCTGTTTTTT. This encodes CASSEGAGGLSGELFF.

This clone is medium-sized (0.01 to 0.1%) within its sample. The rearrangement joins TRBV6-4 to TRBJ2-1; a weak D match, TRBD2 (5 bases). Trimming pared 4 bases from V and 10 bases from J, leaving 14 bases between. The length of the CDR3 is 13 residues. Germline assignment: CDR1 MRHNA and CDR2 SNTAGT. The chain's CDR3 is CASSGGVETEQFF. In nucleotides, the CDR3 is TGTGCCAGCAGTGGGGGAGTAGAGACCGAGCAGTTCTTC.

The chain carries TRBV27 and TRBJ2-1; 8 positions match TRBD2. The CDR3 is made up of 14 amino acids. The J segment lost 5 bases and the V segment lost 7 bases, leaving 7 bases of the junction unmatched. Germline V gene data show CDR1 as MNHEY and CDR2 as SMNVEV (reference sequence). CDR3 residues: CASTLAGIHNEQFF. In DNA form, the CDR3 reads TGTGCCAGCACCCTAGCGGGTATCCACAATGAGCAGTTCTTC.

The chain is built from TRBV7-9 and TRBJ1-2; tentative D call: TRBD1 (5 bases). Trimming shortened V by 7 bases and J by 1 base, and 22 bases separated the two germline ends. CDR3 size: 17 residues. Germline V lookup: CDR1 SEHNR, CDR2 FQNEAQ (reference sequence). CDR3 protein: CASMEPWFGGGNYGYTF. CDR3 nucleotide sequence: TGTGCCAGCATGGAGCCCTGGTTTGGGGGGGGTAACTATGGCTACACCTTC. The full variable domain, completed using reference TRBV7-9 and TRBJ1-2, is DTGVSQNPRHKITKRGQNVTFRCDPISEHNRLYWYRQTLGQGPEFLTYFQNEAQLEKSRLLSDRFSAERPKGSFSTLEIQRTEQGDSAMYLCASMEPWFGGGNYGYTFGSGTRLTVV.

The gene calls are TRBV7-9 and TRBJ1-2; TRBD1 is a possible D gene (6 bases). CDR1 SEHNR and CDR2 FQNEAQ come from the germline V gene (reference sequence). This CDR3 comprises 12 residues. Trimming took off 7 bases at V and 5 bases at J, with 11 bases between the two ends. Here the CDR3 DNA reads TGTGCCAGCACCCGGACAGCATATGGCTACACCTTC. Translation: CASTRTAYGYTF. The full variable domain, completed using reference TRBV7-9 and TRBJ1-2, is DTGVSQNPRHKITKRGQNVTFRCDPISEHNRLYWYRQTLGQGPEFLTYFQNEAQLEKSRLLSDRFSAERPKGSFSTLEIQRTEQGDSAMYLCASTRTAYGYTFGSGTRLTVV.

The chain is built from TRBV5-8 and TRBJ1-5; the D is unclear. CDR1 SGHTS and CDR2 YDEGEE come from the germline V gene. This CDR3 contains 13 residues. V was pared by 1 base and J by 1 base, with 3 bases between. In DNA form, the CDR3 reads TGTGCCAGCAGCTTGTCAAGCAATCAGCCCCAGCATTTT. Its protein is CASSLSSNQPQHF. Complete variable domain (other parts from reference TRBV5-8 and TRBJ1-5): EAGVTQSPTHLIKTRGQQATLRCSPISGHTSVYWYQQALGLGLQFLLWYDEGEERNRGNFPPRFSGRQFPNYSSELNVNALELEDSALYLCASSLSSNQPQHFGDGTRLSIL.

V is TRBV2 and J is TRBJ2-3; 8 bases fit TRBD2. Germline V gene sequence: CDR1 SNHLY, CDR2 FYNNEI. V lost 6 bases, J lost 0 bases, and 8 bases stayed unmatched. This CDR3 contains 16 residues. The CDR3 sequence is CASRQRGRPSTDTQYF. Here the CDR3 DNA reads TGTGCCAGCAGACAGCGGGGGAGACCTAGCACAGATACGCAGTATTTT.

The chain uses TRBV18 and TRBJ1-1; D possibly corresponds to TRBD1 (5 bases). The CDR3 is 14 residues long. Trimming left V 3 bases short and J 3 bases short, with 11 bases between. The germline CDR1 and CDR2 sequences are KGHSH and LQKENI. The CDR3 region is CASSPFSQDTEAFF. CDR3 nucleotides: TGTGCCAGCTCACCGTTTTCACAGGACACTGAAGCTTTCTTT.

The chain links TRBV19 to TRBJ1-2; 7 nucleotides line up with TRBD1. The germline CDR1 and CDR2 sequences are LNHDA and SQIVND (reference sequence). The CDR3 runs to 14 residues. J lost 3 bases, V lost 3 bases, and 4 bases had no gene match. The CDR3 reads CASSIYTGDYGYTF. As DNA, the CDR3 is TGTGCCAGTAGTATTTATACAGGGGACTATGGCTACACCTTC.

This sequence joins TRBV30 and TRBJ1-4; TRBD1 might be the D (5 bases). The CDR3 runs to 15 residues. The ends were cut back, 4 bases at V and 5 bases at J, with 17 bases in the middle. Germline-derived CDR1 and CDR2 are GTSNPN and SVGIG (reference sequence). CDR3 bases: TGTGCCTGGACCACGGGGGAGGCAGGGAATGAAAAACTGTTTTTT. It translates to CAWTTGEAGNEKLFF. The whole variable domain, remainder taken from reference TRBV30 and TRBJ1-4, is SQTIHQWPATLVQPVGSPLSLECTVEGTSNPNLYWYRQAAGRGLQLLFYSVGIGQISSEVPQNLSASRPQDRQFILSSKKLLLSDSGFYLCAWTTGEAGNEKLFFGSGTQLSVL.

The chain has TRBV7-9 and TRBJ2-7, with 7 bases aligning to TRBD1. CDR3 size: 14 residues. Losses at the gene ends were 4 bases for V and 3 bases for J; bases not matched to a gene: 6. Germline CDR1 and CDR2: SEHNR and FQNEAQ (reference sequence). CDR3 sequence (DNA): TGTGCCAGCAGCTCAGCCGGGACAGACTACGAGCAGTACTTC. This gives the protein CASSSAGTDYEQYF.

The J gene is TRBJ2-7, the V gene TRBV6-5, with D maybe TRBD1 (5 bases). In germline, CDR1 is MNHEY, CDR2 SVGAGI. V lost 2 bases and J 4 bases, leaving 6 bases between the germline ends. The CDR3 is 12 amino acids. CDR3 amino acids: CASSYDSYEQYF. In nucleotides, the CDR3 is TGTGCCAGCAGTTACGACAGTTACGAGCAGTACTTC.

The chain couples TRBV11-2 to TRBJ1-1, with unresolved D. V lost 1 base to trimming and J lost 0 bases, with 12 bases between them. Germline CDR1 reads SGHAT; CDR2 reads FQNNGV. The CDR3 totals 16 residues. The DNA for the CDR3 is TGTGCCAGCAGCTTAGTGGCGGAGAGGATGAACACTGAAGCTTTCTTT. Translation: CASSLVAERMNTEAFF.

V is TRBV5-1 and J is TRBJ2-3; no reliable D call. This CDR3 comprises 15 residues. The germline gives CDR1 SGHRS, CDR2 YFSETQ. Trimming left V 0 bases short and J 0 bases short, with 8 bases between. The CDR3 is CASSLVAVSTDTQYF. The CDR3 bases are TGCGCCAGCAGCTTGGTTGCGGTTAGCACAGATACGCAGTATTTT.

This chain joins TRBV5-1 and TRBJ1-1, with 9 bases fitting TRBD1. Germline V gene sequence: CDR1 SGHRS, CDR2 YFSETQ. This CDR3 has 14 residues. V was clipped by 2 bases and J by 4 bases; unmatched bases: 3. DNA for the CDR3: TGCGCCAGCAGCTTAGGACAGGGGAGCACTGAAGCTTTCTTT. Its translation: CASSLGQGSTEAFF.

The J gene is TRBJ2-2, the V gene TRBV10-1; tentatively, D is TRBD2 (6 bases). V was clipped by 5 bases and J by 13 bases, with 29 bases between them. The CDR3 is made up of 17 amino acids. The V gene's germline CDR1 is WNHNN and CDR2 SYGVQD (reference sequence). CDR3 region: CASSIHLQPPLWEVLFF. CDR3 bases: TGCGCCAGCAGTATTCATTTACAACCTCCCCTTTGGGAGGTGCTGTTTTTT.

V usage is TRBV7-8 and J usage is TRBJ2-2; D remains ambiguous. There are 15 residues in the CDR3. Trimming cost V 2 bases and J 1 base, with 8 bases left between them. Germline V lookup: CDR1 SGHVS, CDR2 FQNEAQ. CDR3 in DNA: TGTGCCAGCAGCTTATTCCGGAGGAACACCGGGGAGCTGTTTTTT. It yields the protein CASSLFRRNTGELFF.

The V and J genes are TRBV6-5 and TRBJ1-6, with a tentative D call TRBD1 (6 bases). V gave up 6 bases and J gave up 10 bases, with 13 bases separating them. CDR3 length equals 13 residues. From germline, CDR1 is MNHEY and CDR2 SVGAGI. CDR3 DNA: TGTGCCAGCAGAGCAGGGGTTGAGTCACCCCTCCACTTT. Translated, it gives CASRAGVESPLHF.

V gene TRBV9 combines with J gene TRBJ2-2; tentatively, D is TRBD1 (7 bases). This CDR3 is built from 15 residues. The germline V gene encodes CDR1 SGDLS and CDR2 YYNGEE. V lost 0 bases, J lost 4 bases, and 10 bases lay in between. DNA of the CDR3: TGTGCCAGCAGCGTAGTCCAGGGGGGCACCGGGGAGCTGTTTTTT. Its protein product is CASSVVQGGTGELFF. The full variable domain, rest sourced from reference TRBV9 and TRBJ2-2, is DSGVTQTPKHLITATGQRVTLRCSPRSGDLSVYWYQQSLDQGLQFLIQYYNGEERAKGNILERFSAQQFPDLHSELNLSSLELGDSALYFCASSVVQGGTGELFFGEGSRLTVL.

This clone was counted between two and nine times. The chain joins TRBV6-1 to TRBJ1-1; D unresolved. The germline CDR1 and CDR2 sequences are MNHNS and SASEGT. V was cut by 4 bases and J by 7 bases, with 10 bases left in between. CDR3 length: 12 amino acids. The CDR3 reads CASSVGFGEAFF. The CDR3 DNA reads TGTGCCAGCAGTGTCGGTTTCGGTGAAGCTTTCTTT.

The CDR3 sequence: CASSLRGETQYF. The DNA for the CDR3 is TGTGCCAGCAGTCTCCGAGGGGAGACCCAGTACTTC. The chain combines TRBV27 with TRBJ2-5; D possibly corresponds to TRBD2 (5 bases). The CDR3 has 12 amino acids. V lost 5 bases and J 5 bases, leaving 9 bases between the germline ends. Germline CDR1 MNHEY, CDR2 SMNVEV (reference sequence).

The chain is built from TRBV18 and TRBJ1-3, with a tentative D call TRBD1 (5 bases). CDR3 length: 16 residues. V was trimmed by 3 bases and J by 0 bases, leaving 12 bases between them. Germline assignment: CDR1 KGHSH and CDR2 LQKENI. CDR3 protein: CASSPRPDSSGNTIYF. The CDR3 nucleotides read TGTGCCAGCTCACCCCGGCCCGACAGCTCTGGAAACACCATATATTTT. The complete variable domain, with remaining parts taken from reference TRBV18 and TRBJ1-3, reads NAGVMQNPRHLVRRRGQEARLRCSPMKGHSHVYWYRQLPEEGLKFMVYLQKENIIDESGMPKERFSAEFPKEGPSILRIQQVVRGDSAAYFCASSPRPDSSGNTIYFGEGSWLTVV.